The following is a T cell receptor (beta chain) sequence with its context. Sequenced by immunoSEQ multiplex PCR; TCRdb stores in-frame clones only, minus some. Of 60,000 to 75,000 clones in the sample, 70% to 90% were seen once. Germline trimming cut 2 bases from V and 1 base from J; bases unmatched to any gene: 3. Germline assignment: CDR1 MDHEN and CDR2 SYDVKM. The CDR3 has 16 residues. These data belong to a study of blood T cell repertoires in COVID-19. The sample consisted of peripheral blood. The chain joins TRBV28 to TRBJ2-7; 12 positions agree with TRBD2. The receptor comes from a woman over 75 with active COVID-19. CDR3 amino acids: CASSLGTSGYSYEQYF. CDR3 in DNA: TGTGCCAGCAGTTTAGGGACTAGCGGGTATTCCTACGAGCAGTACTTC. The complete variable domain, with remaining parts taken from reference TRBV28 and TRBJ2-7, reads DVKVTQSSRYLVKRTGEKVFLECVQDMDHENMFWYRQDPGLGLRLIYFSYDVKMKEKGDIPEGYSVSREKKERFSLILESASTNQTSMYLCASSLGTSGYSYEQYFGPGTRLTVT.